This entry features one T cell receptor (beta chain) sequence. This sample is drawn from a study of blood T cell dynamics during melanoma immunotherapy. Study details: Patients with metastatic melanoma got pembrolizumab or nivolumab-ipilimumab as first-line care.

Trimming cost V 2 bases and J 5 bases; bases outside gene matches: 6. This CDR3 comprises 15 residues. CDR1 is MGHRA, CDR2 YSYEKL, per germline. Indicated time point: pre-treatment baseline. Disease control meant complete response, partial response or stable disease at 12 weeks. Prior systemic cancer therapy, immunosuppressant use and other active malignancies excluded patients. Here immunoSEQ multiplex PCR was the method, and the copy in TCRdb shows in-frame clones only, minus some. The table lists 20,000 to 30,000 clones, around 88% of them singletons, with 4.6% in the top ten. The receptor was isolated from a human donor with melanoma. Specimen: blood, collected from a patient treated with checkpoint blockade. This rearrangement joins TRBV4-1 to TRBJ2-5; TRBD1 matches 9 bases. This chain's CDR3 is CASSQLDRGEETQYF. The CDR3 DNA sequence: TGCGCCAGCAGCCAACTGGACAGGGGAGAGGAGACCCAGTACTTC.